This entry features one TCR beta chain sequence. What it binds is not known. Method: immunoSEQ multiplex PCR; TCRdb's copy keeps in-frame clones and lacks some. The table has tens of thousands of clones, about 90% seen once. The CDR3 spans 15 residues. The J segment lost 2 bases and the V segment lost 2 bases, leaving 3 bases of the junction unmatched. Germline loops: CDR1 SGHTA, CDR2 FQGNSA. These data originate in a study of OX40 agonist ivuxolimab in advanced cancers. For the study at large: Participants, 82.7% male, averaged around 64 years of age, ranging from about 23 to 79. Study-level results: Low normalized T-cell clonal expansion was additionally recorded for some nonresponders. Low clonal expansion, among the lowest seen, marked partial responders at 0.1-3.0 mg/kg.

Source: CD4+ or CD8+ T cells sorted from blood, taken in a trial of the OX40 agonist ivuxolimab. The source is an adult with an advanced solid tumor such as melanoma, head and neck, liver or kidney cancer. V gene TRBV7-2 combines with J gene TRBJ1-5; 7 nucleotides agree with TRBD1. The chain's CDR3 is CASSLQGGRNQPQHF. In DNA, the CDR3 is TGTGCCAGCAGCTTACAAGGGGGCCGCAATCAGCCCCAGCATTTT.